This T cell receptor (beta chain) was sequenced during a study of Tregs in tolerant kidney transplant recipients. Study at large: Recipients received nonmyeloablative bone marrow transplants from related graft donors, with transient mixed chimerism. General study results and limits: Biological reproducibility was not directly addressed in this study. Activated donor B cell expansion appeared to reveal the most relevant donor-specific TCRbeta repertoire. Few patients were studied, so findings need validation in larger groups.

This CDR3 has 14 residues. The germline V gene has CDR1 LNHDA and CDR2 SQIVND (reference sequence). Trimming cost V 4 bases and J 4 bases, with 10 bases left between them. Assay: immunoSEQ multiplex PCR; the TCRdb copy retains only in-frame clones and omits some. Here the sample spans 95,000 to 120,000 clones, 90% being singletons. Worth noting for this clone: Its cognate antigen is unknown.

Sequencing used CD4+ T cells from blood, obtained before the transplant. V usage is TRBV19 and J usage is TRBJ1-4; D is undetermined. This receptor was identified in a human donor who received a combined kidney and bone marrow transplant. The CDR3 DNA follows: TGTGCCAGTAGTACTCTAAGCCTTAATGAAAAACTGTTTTTT. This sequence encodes CASSTLSLNEKLFF.